This T cell receptor beta chain was sequenced during a study of blood T cell repertoires in COVID-19. Study-level background: Sites across the United States, Italy and Spain contributed samples from acute and convalescent COVID-19. Sources were T cells, B-cell-depleted T cells, or PBMCs; the material itself was cDNA or gDNA.

As processed by the authors: Amplification from reference gene primers served as the basis for estimated nucleated cell counts. Sequencing was performed with immunoSEQ multiplex PCR; in TCRdb, only in-frame clones are kept and a portion is missing. V and J calls plus clone size are reproduced from that table; the DNA served to infer D and trimming. In the table there are tens of thousands of clones, 80% to 95% of which are singletons. Trimming removed 1 base at V and 2 bases at J, with 9 bases between. In germline, CDR1 is LGHDT, CDR2 YNNKEL (reference sequence). CDR3 length equals 15 residues. The specimen sequenced was peripheral blood. This TCR came from a woman aged 80 or over with acute or convalescent COVID-19. The chain carries TRBV3-1 (or the pseudogene TRBV3-2) and TRBJ1-5; the D is unclear. The CDR3 DNA reads as TGTGCCAGCAGCCAAGCCCCGGGAGGCAATCAGCCCCAGCATTTT. It codes for CASSQAPGGNQPQHF.